This T cell receptor (beta chain) was found in a study of blood T cell repertoires in COVID-19. Study background: From T cells, B-cell-depleted T cells, or PBMCs came the material, which was cDNA or gDNA.

The assay was immunoSEQ multiplex PCR, and TCRdb's table has in-frame clones only and misses some. Here the sample spans about 60,000 clones, about 86% being singletons. CDR1 is MNHEY, CDR2 SVGAGI, per germline. CDR3 size: 15 residues. V shed 0 bases, J shed 8 bases, and the junction held 9 bases outside the gene matches. The sample taken for sequencing was peripheral blood. This clonotype originated in a man aged 35 to 55 with acute or convalescent COVID-19. The V call is TRBV6-5, the J call TRBJ1-2; 7 bases align to TRBD1. CDR3 in amino acids: CASSYSGRGAEGYTF. CDR3 in DNA: TGTGCCAGCAGTTACTCCGGCAGGGGGGCGGAAGGCTACACCTTC.